The source of this T cell receptor beta chain is a study of OX40 agonist ivuxolimab in advanced cancers. Background on the whole study: The costimulatory receptor OX40 (CD134) was targeted by ivuxolimab, a fully human IgG2 agonistic monoclonal antibody. Intravenous ivuxolimab was administered to patients every 2 weeks at six dose levels: 0.01, 0.1, 0.3, 1.5, 3 and 10 mg/kg. The point of sequencing TCRbeta in the periphery was to test whether ivuxolimab changed TCR sequence diversity and drove clonal T-cell expansion. Patients were allowed to have had prior anti-PD-1, anti-PD-L1 or anti-CTLA-4 therapy, and 40% of the dose-escalation patients had previously received checkpoint inhibitors. In the dose-escalation cohort, about four fifths of patients were male, and the mean age was approximately 60 years with a range of roughly 20 to 85. Three dose-escalation patients achieved partial responses, one with hepatocellular carcinoma and two with cutaneous melanoma. The paper describes the monotherapy dose-escalation part (N = 52 patients) of the phase I trial of ivuxolimab. Among the approximately 54 dose-escalation patients, approximately 20 had hepatocellular carcinoma, around 15 melanoma, 9 renal cell carcinoma and 9 head and neck cancer.

Comment on this clone: Its antigen is unknown. The record has no base qualities; no much larger clone is one base away.

V has 4 bases trimmed and J has 8 bases trimmed; junction bases matching no gene number 9. The germline V gene sets CDR1 to SGHTA and CDR2 to FQGTGA. Taken from cysteine to phenylalanine, the CDR3 has 15 residues. Left in the record is the CDR3 DNA by itself, 45 bases read in frame from the first base. Patients with autoimmune disease history or receiving systemic immunosuppression were excluded from the trial. Peripheral blood for TCR sequencing was collected from all dose cohorts at baseline, on cycle 4 day 1, and on cycle 7 day 1. The samples were drawn from a first-in-human, open-label, multicenter phase I dose-escalation trial of ivuxolimab. Adults with locally advanced or metastatic head and neck squamous cell, hepatocellular, melanoma or renal cell carcinoma were enrolled in the trial. Before TCR sequencing, CD4+ and CD8+ T cells were separately sorted from peripheral blood. To sequence the TCRbeta CDR3 region, genomic DNA was isolated from the sorted cells. TCRbeta CDR3 regions were sequenced using the immunoSEQ Assay. Drawn from immuneACCESS, this table holds only the in-frame rearrangements with V and J called that TCRdb kept. Clones are partly lost; checked studies trace under half to an unresolved V gene and leave the rest unexplained. The sample table records some 58,000 clones; 70% to 90% of these occur just once. The biggest ten clones account for about 3.7% of the sample.

Broader findings and caveats from the paper: After ivuxolimab, more expanded clones were found on average in CD8+ T cells than in CD4+ T cells. Low levels of normalized T-cell clonal expansion were also seen in some nonresponding patients. Which antigens the clonally expanded peripheral T cells were specific for was not determined. At doses of 0.1 to 3.0 mg/kg, clonal expansion of both CD4+ and CD8+ blood T cells was observed from baseline to week 6. In partial responders in the 0.1-3.0 mg/kg groups, normalized peripheral clonal expansion was found to be among the lowest, especially among CD8+ T cells.

The rearranged segments are TRBV7-3 and TRBJ2-1, with 9 junctional bases fitting TRBD2. This sample comprised CD4+ or CD8+ T cells sorted from blood, obtained in a trial of the OX40 agonist ivuxolimab. The TCR sequence derives from an adult with an advanced solid tumor such as melanoma, head and neck, liver or kidney cancer. The CDR3 region has the sequence CASSSPASGIYEQFF. DNA sequence: TGTGCCAGCAGCTCACCGGCTAGCGGGATTTATGAGCAGTTCTTC.